This T cell receptor beta chain comes out of a study of graft-versus-host responses after intestinal transplantation. CDR3 length: 14 amino acids. V was cut by 4 bases and J by 4 bases, with 13 bases left in between. Germline V gene lookup returns CDR1 SGHNT and CDR2 YYREEE (reference sequence). On this clone itself: Its target is not known.

The assay was immunoSEQ multiplex PCR, and TCRdb's table has in-frame clones only and misses some. This table holds 86,000 or so clones, around nine tenths found once. The specimen comprised unstimulated CD8+ T cells sorted from spleen or lymph node cells, sampled before intestinal transplant. The chain is built from TRBV5-4 and TRBJ2-3; D possibly corresponds to TRBD2 (6 bases). This sequence originates from a human donor who received an intestinal transplant. The chain's CDR3 is CASSPDGGADTQYF. The CDR3, as DNA: TGTGCCAGCAGCCCGGACGGGGGAGCAGATACGCAGTATTTT.